Given below is one T cell receptor (beta chain) in context. What it binds is unknown. The germline V gene has CDR1 MNHEY and CDR2 SVGEGT. The CDR3 has 13 residues. V was clipped by 7 bases and J by 4 bases, with 11 bases between them. Extraction yielded at least 6 micrograms of total RNA per sample. This record comes from a study of blood T cells in healthy people across ages. Overall study results and limits: Both naive CD4+ cell counts and diversity were greater in long-lived donors than in aged donors.

PCR was performed a second time for about 7 to 11 cycles using a sample-barcoded 5' primer and a J-beta primer mix. Every molecule of cDNA carried a tag from a template-switch adaptor with 12 random nucleotides. TCRdb reprocessed the 5' RACE reads via MiXCR and lists one record per CDR3 protein. The sample has around 1,900,000 distinct CDR3 sequences, about two fifths seen once. This receptor was identified in a human donor in good health. V and J are TRBV6-2 or TRBV6-3 and TRBJ2-4, with D unresolved. Input material: blood. The CDR3 nucleotides are TGTGCCAGCAATATGGTCAGTAAAAACATTCAGTACTTC. Encoded protein: CASNMVSKNIQYF.